The 9 T cell receptor beta chains listed next were all sequenced from one sample in a study of blood T cell repertoires in COVID-19. Profiling relied on immunoSEQ multiplex PCR, and the TCRdb table lists in-frame clones only, not all of them. The repertoire holds about 250,000 clones, with 70% to 90% as singletons. What was sequenced was peripheral blood. These receptors originate from a woman in her thirties or forties who had recovered from COVID-19.

The CDR3, as DNA: TGTGCCAGCAGCACCTTCGGCGGGGGTGCCGAGCAGTACTTC. It translates to CASSTFGGGAEQYF. The chain is built from TRBV3-1 (or the pseudogene TRBV3-2) and TRBJ2-7, with 7 bases lining up with TRBD2. Germline assignment: CDR1 LGHDT and CDR2 YNNKEL (reference sequence). The V segment lost 5 bases and the J segment 6 bases; nucleotides outside the gene matches: 10. The CDR3 spans 14 residues.

DNA of the CDR3: TGCAGCGTTGGGACTGGGAACACTGAAGCTTTCTTT. This translates into CSVGTGNTEAFF. This chain uses TRBV29-1 with TRBJ1-1; D is unresolved. The CDR3 runs 12 residues. V lost 4 bases to trimming and J lost 1 base, with 7 bases between them. CDR1 and CDR2 from the germline V gene are SQVTM and ANQGSEA.

The chain has TRBV28 and TRBJ2-7; 12 nucleotides match TRBD1. Germline values: CDR1 MDHEN, CDR2 SYDVKM. With 5 bases clipped from V and 7 bases from J, the junction kept 9 bases outside the gene matches. The CDR3 contains 15 residues. CDR3 bases: TGTGCCAGCAGTGGCGGGACAGGGGGCTCAGGGGAGCAGTACGTC. Amino acids: CASSGGTGGSGEQYV.

The chain combines TRBV25-1 with TRBJ2-3; tentative D call: TRBD1 (7 bases). Germline assignment: CDR1 MGHDK and CDR2 SYGVNS. Trimming took 3 bases from V and 7 from J, leaving 11 bases between them. The CDR3 contains 13 residues. Written as DNA, the CDR3 is TGTGCCAGCAGTGAGGGGGGACAGAATACGCAGTATTTT. Amino acids: CASSEGGQNTQYF.

The gene calls are TRBV6-5 and TRBJ1-1, with D unresolved. Trimming cost V 5 bases and J 2 bases, with 9 bases left between them. This CDR3 has 13 residues. Germline CDR1 and CDR2: MNHEY and SVGAGI. The CDR3 loop is CASSTAFNTEAFF. CDR3 in DNA: TGTGCCAGCAGTACAGCCTTTAACACTGAAGCTTTCTTT.

The chain recombines TRBV11-3 with TRBJ1-3; unclear D gene. Germline lookup yields CDR1 SGHNT and CDR2 YENEEA. Trimming left V 1 base short and J 6 bases short, with 16 bases between. This CDR3 region has 16 residues. CDR3 loop: CASSLVGVPRQNTIYF. Here the CDR3 DNA reads TGTGCCAGCAGCTTAGTTGGTGTGCCTCGACAAAACACCATATATTTT.

This clone turned up a few times. This chain joins TRBV10-3 and TRBJ2-7, with TRBD2 matching over 11 bases. Germline-derived CDR1 and CDR2 are ENHRY and SYGVKD. The CDR3 runs to 13 residues. J was trimmed by 9 bases and V by 4 bases; bases with no gene match: 5. In DNA form, the CDR3 reads TGTGCCATCAGTGGGGTAGCGGGAGGGGGGCAGTACTTC. It yields the protein CAISGVAGGGQYF.

The chain joins TRBV5-6 to TRBJ2-3, with D possibly matching TRBD2 (6 bases). Germline CDR1 and CDR2: SGHDT and YYEEEE. V lost 0 bases to trimming and J lost 4 bases, with 15 bases between them. CDR3 length: 16 amino acids. The CDR3: CASSLGVWGDADTQYF. The CDR3 DNA follows: TGTGCCAGCAGCTTGGGGGTCTGGGGGGATGCAGATACGCAGTATTTT.

This clone was detected a few times. The V and J genes are TRBV19 and TRBJ2-2; 8 nucleotides align to TRBD2. The germline V gene has CDR1 LNHDA and CDR2 SQIVND (reference sequence). This CDR3 has 18 amino acids. Trimming at V came to 3 bases and at J to 5 bases, leaving 14 bases not matched to a gene. CDR3 DNA sequence: TGTGCCAGTAGTATCGGTAGGCTAGCGGGTGTTAGGACCGGGGAGCTGTTTTTT. It yields the protein CASSIGRLAGVRTGELFF.